This T cell receptor beta chain was captured in a study of blood T cell repertoires in COVID-19. The overall study: Donors in the United States, Italy and Spain gave samples during acute or convalescent COVID-19. From T cells, B-cell-depleted T cells, or PBMCs came the material, which was cDNA or gDNA.

This clone has only a few counts. The germline V gene has CDR1 SEHNR and CDR2 FQNEAQ (reference sequence). Between the trimmed V and J ends, which lost 4 bases and 2 bases, there was a span of 15 bases. The length of the CDR3 is 16 residues. Authors' data handling: Amplifying reference gene primers gave estimates of nucleated cell counts. Some clones are missing from TCRdb's copy, which holds only in-frame ones; the method was immunoSEQ multiplex PCR. The V and J calls and clone size are taken from that table; D and trimming were inferred from the DNA. The sample includes roughly 250,000 clones, more than 75% of them seen just once.

The origin of this receptor is a man aged 40-49 years with acute or convalescent COVID-19. Sample: peripheral blood. The chain combines TRBV7-9 with TRBJ1-3; maybe TRBD1 (5 bases). The CDR3 here is CASSSPGPRAGNTIYF. The CDR3 DNA is TGTGCCAGCAGCTCCCCCGGACCCAGGGCTGGAAACACCATATATTTT.